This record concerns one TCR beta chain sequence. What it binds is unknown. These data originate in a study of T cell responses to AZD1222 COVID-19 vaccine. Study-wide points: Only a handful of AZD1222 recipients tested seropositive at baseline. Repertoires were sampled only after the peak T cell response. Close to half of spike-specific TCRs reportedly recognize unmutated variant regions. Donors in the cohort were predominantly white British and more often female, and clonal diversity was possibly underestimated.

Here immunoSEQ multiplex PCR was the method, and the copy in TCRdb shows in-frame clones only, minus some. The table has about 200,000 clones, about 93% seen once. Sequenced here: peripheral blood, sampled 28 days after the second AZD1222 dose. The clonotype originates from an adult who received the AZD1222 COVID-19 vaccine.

CDR3 protein: CATSRDPRVSQPQHF. CDR3 in DNA: TGTGCCACCAGCAGAGATCCGAGGGTCTCCCAGCCCCAGCATTTT. The chain uses TRBV15 and TRBJ1-5; D gene uncertain. The CDR3 has 15 amino acids. CDR1 is LNHNV and CDR2 is YYDKDF in the germline V gene (reference sequence). Trimming stripped 0 bases from V and 7 bases from J, with 13 bases between.